A selection of T cell receptor beta chains follows, all from one sample in a study of Graves' ophthalmopathy and Graves' hyperthyroidism. Each CDR3 protein gets one entry after TCRdb re-called the multiplex PCR reads with MiXCR. This sample has over a million distinct CDR3 sequences, with less than 45% found just once. What was sequenced was peripheral blood or thyroid tissue (not recorded which). The source of these receptors is an adult man with Graves' hyperthyroidism. CDR3s include the opening cysteine and the closing phenylalanine or tryptophan. D genes are given only for firm matches. A row's size may be missing; if present it is once, few, many or a size class.

clone_size: many; j_call: TRBJ2-7; v_call: TRBV10-3; d_call: NA; cdr3_aa: CAIRSDRPSYEQYF; cdr3_nt: TGTGCCATCAGATCTGACAGACCTTCCTACGAGCAGTACTTC
clone_size: many; j_call: TRBJ1-5; v_call: TRBV6-6; d_call: NA; cdr3_aa: CASSQAGADQPQHF; cdr3_nt: TGTGCCAGCAGCCAGGCGGGTGCGGATCAGCCCCAGCATTTT
clone_size: few; j_call: TRBJ2-7; v_call: TRBV7-9; d_call: TRBD2; cdr3_aa: CASSLTPDRGGWGKYF; cdr3_nt: TGTGCCAGCAGCTTAACACCCGACCGGGGGGGTTGGGGGAAGTACTTC
clone_size: many; j_call: TRBJ2-7; v_call: TRBV5-8; d_call: TRBD1; cdr3_aa: CASSFGQDGSYEQYF; cdr3_nt: TGTGCCAGCAGCTTTGGACAGGATGGCTCCTACGAGCAGTACTTC
clone_size: NA; j_call: TRBJ2-2; v_call: TRBV5-1; d_call: NA; cdr3_aa: CASSLGRGATGELFF; cdr3_nt: TGCGCCAGCAGCTTAGGACGGGGAGCCACCGGGGAGCTGTTTTTT
clone_size: many; j_call: TRBJ1-2; v_call: TRBV5-1; d_call: TRBD1; cdr3_aa: CASSLDGTVSPGGYTF; cdr3_nt: TGCGCCAGCAGCTTGGACGGGACAGTGTCCCCAGGGGGCTACACCTTC
clone_size: NA; j_call: TRBJ2-5; v_call: TRBV10-3; d_call: TRBD2; cdr3_aa: CAISETGGPGETQYF; cdr3_nt: TGTGCCATCAGTGAGACGGGGGGGCCGGGGGAGACCCAGTACTTC
clone_size: NA; j_call: TRBJ2-5; v_call: TRBV20-1; d_call: NA; cdr3_aa: CSARLAIQETQYF; cdr3_nt: TGCAGTGCTAGATTAGCAATCCAAGAGACCCAGTACTTC
clone_size: NA; j_call: TRBJ1-1; v_call: TRBV20-1; d_call: TRBD1; cdr3_aa: CSARDLGTGEAFF; cdr3_nt: TGCAGTGCTAGAGATCTGGGGACAGGGGAAGCTTTCTTT
clone_size: many; j_call: TRBJ1-1; v_call: TRBV5-1; d_call: NA; cdr3_aa: CASSLPGANTEAFF; cdr3_nt: TGCGCCAGCAGCTTGCCAGGGGCGAACACTGAAGCTTTCTTT
clone_size: many; j_call: TRBJ1-6; v_call: TRBV7-6; d_call: NA; cdr3_aa: CASGEYSNSPLHF; cdr3_nt: TGTGCCAGCGGAGAATACAGCAATTCACCCCTCCACTTT
clone_size: NA; j_call: TRBJ1-6; v_call: TRBV7-6; d_call: TRBD1; cdr3_aa: CASSPGTGPTPLHF; cdr3_nt: TGTGCCAGCAGCCCTGGGACAGGGCCCACACCCCTCCACTTT
clone_size: NA; j_call: TRBJ1-5; v_call: TRBV19; d_call: NA; cdr3_aa: CASSAMEGQPQHF; cdr3_nt: TGTGCCAGTAGTGCTATGGAGGGGCAGCCCCAGCATTTT
clone_size: many; j_call: TRBJ1-2; v_call: TRBV9; d_call: TRBD1; cdr3_aa: CASSDRRGQGPLANYGYTF; cdr3_nt: TGTGCCAGCAGCGACCGCCGCGGACAGGGCCCGCTAGCTAACTATGGCTACACCTTC
clone_size: NA; j_call: TRBJ2-7; v_call: TRBV7-2; d_call: NA; cdr3_aa: CAWSQDQPGHSSYEQYF; cdr3_nt: TGTGCCTGGAGTCAAGATCAACCGGGACATTCGTCCTACGAGCAGTACTTC
clone_size: NA; j_call: TRBJ2-7; v_call: TRBV5-1; d_call: NA; cdr3_aa: CASSLDPAPGGNYEQYF; cdr3_nt: TGCGCCAGCAGCTTGGATCCAGCCCCCGGTGGAAACTACGAGCAGTACTTC
clone_size: once; j_call: TRBJ1-4; v_call: TRBV4-3; d_call: NA; cdr3_aa: CASSPLVMGRGEKLFF; cdr3_nt: TGCGCCAGCAGCCCATTGGTCATGGGCAGGGGTGAAAAACTGTTTTTT
clone_size: NA; j_call: TRBJ2-1; v_call: TRBV2; d_call: NA; cdr3_aa: CASRDSSAHYNEQFF; cdr3_nt: TGTGCCAGCAGGGACAGCTCCGCGCACTACAATGAGCAGTTCTTC
clone_size: NA; j_call: TRBJ1-4; v_call: TRBV12-3/TRBV12-4; d_call: TRBD1; cdr3_aa: CASSFEAGGTGGEKLFF; cdr3_nt: TGTGCCAGCAGTTTTGAGGCGGGGGGGACAGGAGGAGAAAAACTGTTTTTT
clone_size: NA; j_call: TRBJ1-2; v_call: TRBV7-4; d_call: NA; cdr3_aa: CASSQVQGVGYGYTF; cdr3_nt: TGTGCCAGCAGCCAAGTACAGGGCGTGGGCTATGGCTACACCTTC
clone_size: many; j_call: TRBJ1-1; v_call: TRBV15; d_call: NA; cdr3_aa: CATSSAEGNTEAFF; cdr3_nt: TGTGCCACCAGCAGTGCTGAGGGGAACACTGAAGCTTTCTTT
clone_size: NA; j_call: TRBJ2-5; v_call: TRBV10-2; d_call: TRBD1; cdr3_aa: CASSQPTGGQETQYF; cdr3_nt: TGTGCCAGCAGCCAACCGACAGGGGGTCAAGAGACCCAGTACTTC
clone_size: NA; j_call: TRBJ2-7; v_call: TRBV19; d_call: TRBD2; cdr3_aa: CAWSVAGVYEQYF; cdr3_nt: TGTGCCTGGAGTGTAGCGGGGGTATACGAGCAGTACTTC
clone_size: few; j_call: TRBJ2-3; v_call: TRBV6-1; d_call: NA; cdr3_aa: CASRMDSTDTQYF; cdr3_nt: TGTGCCAGCAGAATGGACAGCACAGATACGCAGTATTTT
clone_size: many; j_call: TRBJ2-7; v_call: TRBV29-1; d_call: NA; cdr3_aa: CSVEGGAGEQYF; cdr3_nt: TGCAGCGTTGAAGGGGGGGCGGGGGAGCAGTACTTC
clone_size: many; j_call: TRBJ1-6; v_call: TRBV19; d_call: TRBD1; cdr3_aa: CASSTNRDSVNSPLHF; cdr3_nt: TGTGCCAGTTCAACTAACCGGGACAGCGTTAATTCACCCCTCCACTTT
clone_size: NA; j_call: TRBJ2-2; v_call: TRBV7-9; d_call: TRBD1; cdr3_aa: CASTDTKGQGALFF; cdr3_nt: TGTGCCAGCACCGACACCAAGGGACAGGGGGCGCTGTTTTTT
clone_size: NA; j_call: TRBJ1-2; v_call: TRBV5-5; d_call: NA; cdr3_aa: CASLSGSGSGYGYTF; cdr3_nt: TGTGCCAGCCTTTCGGGTTCAGGCAGCGGTTATGGCTACACCTTC
clone_size: many; j_call: TRBJ2-2; v_call: TRBV14; d_call: NA; cdr3_aa: CASSPIRNTGELFF; cdr3_nt: TGTGCCAGCAGCCCGATCAGGAACACCGGGGAGCTGTTTTTT